These T cell receptor beta chains were read from a single sample in a study. A single record per CDR3 protein comes from TCRdb applying MiXCR to the 5' RACE reads. Of 7,000 or so distinct CDR3 sequences listed, 65% to 85% are singletons. Sequencing was carried out using tumor-infiltrating Tregs sorted from the breast tumor. The receptors shown here come from a female donor with breast cancer. CDR3s include the opening cysteine and the closing phenylalanine or tryptophan. D genes are given only for firm matches. Clone size is shown for a subset of rows, as once, few, many or a class of expanded clone.

cdr3_length	d_call	v_call	j_call	clone_size	cdr3_aa	cdr3_nt
15	TRBD2	TRBV6-4	TRBJ2-1	once	CASSELAGGNNEQFF	TGTGCCAGCAGTGAGCTAGCGGGAGGAAACAATGAGCAGTTCTTC
13	TRBD2	TRBV20-1	TRBJ2-7	NA	CSASTSGVYEQYF	TGCAGTGCTAGTACTAGCGGGGTATACGAGCAGTACTTC
14	TRBD2	TRBV20-1	TRBJ2-5	medium-sized	CSARDLLAGEGQYF	TGCAGTGCTAGAGATTTACTAGCGGGAGAGGGCCAGTACTTC
14	NA	TRBV7-7	TRBJ2-3	NA	CASSLDKGSDTQYF	TGTGCTAGCAGCTTAGATAAAGGCTCAGATACGCAGTATTTT
16	NA	TRBV7-9	TRBJ2-2	once	CASSLSWAANTGELFF	TGTGCCAGCAGCTTGTCGTGGGCAGCGAACACCGGGGAGCTGTTTTTT
15	TRBD1	TRBV5-1	TRBJ2-3	NA	CASSLTGANTDTQYF	TGCGCCAGCAGCTTGACAGGGGCAAACACAGATACGCAGTATTTT
14	NA	TRBV5-1	TRBJ2-2	NA	CASSLAGHSGELFF	TGTGCCAGCAGCTTGGCGGGGCATTCCGGGGAGCTGTTTTTT
15	NA	TRBV27	TRBJ2-3	NA	CASSLSGWRTDTQYF	TGTGCCAGCAGCCTTTCAGGGTGGCGCACAGATACGCAGTATTTT
15	NA	TRBV20-1	TRBJ1-5	NA	CSARRQGYSNQPQHF	TGCAGTGCTAGAAGGCAGGGTTATAGCAATCAGCCCCAGCATTTT
17	NA	TRBV20-1	TRBJ2-7	NA	CSARDSRGSSGINAEYF	TGCAGTGCTAGAGACTCGCGGGGTAGCAGTGGTATCAACGCAGAGTACTTC
12	NA	TRBV20-1	TRBJ2-1	NA	CSAEVLENEQFF	TGCAGTGCGGAAGTGCTAGAAAATGAGCAGTTCTTC
17	TRBD2	TRBV7-8	TRBJ2-2	NA	CASSFGGGGARGGELFF	TGTGCCAGCAGCTTTGGAGGCGGGGGGGCTCGCGGCGGGGAGCTGTTTTTT
13	NA	TRBV24-1	TRBJ1-1	NA	CATSLGPSTEAFF	TGTGCCACCAGTCTGGGCCCTTCCACTGAAGCTTTCTTT
14	TRBD1	TRBV5-1	TRBJ2-2	once	CASGGQGLSRELFF	TGCGCCAGCGGGGGACAGGGACTGTCCCGGGAGCTGTTTTTT
13	TRBD2	TRBV20-1	TRBJ2-5	few	CRAGTSGPETQYF	TGCAGAGCTGGGACTAGCGGTCCAGAGACCCAGTACTTC
14	NA	TRBV20-1	TRBJ2-7	NA	CSARERGLSRGQYF	TGCAGTGCTAGAGAACGGGGGTTGTCCCGAGGGCAGTACTTC
13	NA	TRBV29-1	TRBJ2-3	few	CTHSRERADTQYF	TGTACCCACTCCCGGGAGAGGGCAGATACGCAGTATTTT
14	NA	TRBV20-1	TRBJ2-4	NA	CSASTALGINIQYF	TGCAGTGCTAGCACCGCACTAGGGATAAACATACAGTACTTC
17	NA	TRBV20-1	TRBJ2-7	NA	CSARAQGMRDTYYEQYF	TGCAGTGCTAGGGCCCAAGGGATGCGGGACACGTACTACGAGCAGTACTTC
14	TRBD1	TRBV7-7	TRBJ2-3	NA	CASSQTGSADTQYF	TGTGCTAGCAGCCAGACAGGGAGCGCAGATACGCAGTATTTT
15	TRBD1	TRBV5-1	TRBJ1-1	few	CASSPRGLGITEAFF	TGCGCCAGCAGCCCCAGGGGGCTTGGTATCACTGAAGCTTTCTTT
10	NA	TRBV7-2	TRBJ1-2	NA	CASSLVRTLF	TGTGCCAGCAGCTTAGTCCGGACACTCTTC
14	NA	TRBV6-1	TRBJ2-7	NA	CASSAARGGYEQYF	TGTGCCAGCAGTGCCGCCAGGGGCGGGTACGAGCAGTACTTC
18	NA	TRBV7-8	TRBJ2-1	NA	CASSQGSFAEGPDNEQFF	TGTGCCAGCAGCCAAGGTTCCTTCGCGGAGGGCCCGGACAATGAGCAGTTCTTC
16	NA	TRBV12-3/TRBV12-4	TRBJ2-3	NA	CASSPQVHTRGDTQYF	TGTGCCAGCAGCCCCCAAGTCCACACGAGAGGGGATACGCAGTATTTT
14	NA	TRBV7-2	TRBJ2-7	few	CASSFDSTRYEQYF	TGTGCCAGCAGCTTTGACAGTACGAGATACGAGCAGTACTTC
14	NA	TRBV12-3/TRBV12-4	TRBJ1-5	few	CASSLGGGHQPQHF	TGTGCCAGCAGTTTAGGGGGAGGGCACCAGCCCCAGCATTTT
15	NA	TRBV6-5	TRBJ2-3	NA	CASTPWAQGTDTQYF	TGTGCCAGCACCCCCTGGGCACAAGGCACAGATACGCAGTATTTT
15	TRBD2	TRBV5-4	TRBJ2-3	NA	CASSWTSGGTDTQYF	TGTGCCAGCAGTTGGACTAGCGGGGGCACAGATACGCAGTATTTT
14	NA	TRBV12-5	TRBJ2-2	once	CASGEGSLYGELFF	TGTGCTAGTGGTGAAGGGTCCCTCTACGGGGAGCTGTTTTTT
14	NA	TRBV11-3	TRBJ2-1	few	CASSLQFSYNEQFF	TGTGCCAGCAGCTTGCAGTTTTCCTACAATGAGCAGTTCTTC
11	TRBD1	TRBV6-2/TRBV6-3	TRBJ1-1	NA	CASRRDSEAFF	TGTGCCAGCAGACGGGACAGCGAAGCTTTCTTT
14	NA	TRBV4-1	TRBJ1-2	NA	CASSQVLGLGGYTF	TGCGCCAGCAGCCAAGTGTTAGGTTTGGGTGGCTACACCTTC
13	TRBD1	TRBV27	TRBJ1-1	NA	CASSRTGDTEAFF	TGTGCCAGCAGCAGAACAGGGGACACTGAAGCTTTCTTT
13	NA	TRBV6-1	TRBJ1-5	few	CASSVRTDQPQHF	TGTGCCAGCAGTGTCCGTACAGATCAGCCCCAGCATTTT
14	TRBD2	TRBV6-5	TRBJ2-3	NA	CASSFRTSPDTQYF	TGTGCCAGCAGTTTCCGGACTAGCCCAGATACGCAGTATTTT
12	NA	TRBV29-1	TRBJ2-1	few	CSVVRDYNEQFF	TGCAGCGTTGTCCGGGACTACAATGAGCAGTTCTTC
18	TRBD2	TRBV4-1	TRBJ2-3	NA	CASSQGLAGDHFTDTQYF	TGCGCCAGCAGCCAAGGGCTAGCGGGTGATCACTTCACAGATACGCAGTATTTT
15	NA	TRBV3-1	TRBJ2-1	NA	CASSLPASSYNEQFF	TGTGCCAGCAGCCTTCCAGCCAGCTCCTACAATGAGCAGTTCTTC
16	NA	TRBV4-2	TRBJ1-5	NA	CASSQELGKSNQPQHF	TGTGCCAGCAGCCAAGAATTGGGCAAAAGCAATCAGCCCCAGCATTTT
16	NA	TRBV6-5	TRBJ1-3	few	CASSSAGTTSGNTIYF	TGTGCCAGCAGTTCTGCCGGGACAACCTCTGGAAACACCATATATTTT
18	NA	TRBV4-1	TRBJ1-2	NA	CASSQDPRGAQMDYGYTF	TGCGCCAGCAGCCAAGATCCCCGGGGGGCGCAAATGGACTATGGCTACACCTTC
14	TRBD2	TRBV5-1	TRBJ2-5	NA	CASTNPSGRETQYF	TGCGCCAGCACTAACCCTAGCGGGAGGGAGACCCAGTACTTC
18	TRBD2	TRBV6-6	TRBJ2-1	NA	CASSYSGASGVGGNEQFF	TGTGCCAGCAGTTACTCGGGAGCTAGCGGGGTAGGGGGGAATGAGCAGTTCTTC
16	NA	TRBV11-2	TRBJ1-2	NA	CASSYFDHAVNYGYTF	TGTGCCAGCAGCTATTTTGATCATGCCGTGAACTATGGCTACACCTTC
16	NA	TRBV5-1	TRBJ2-7	few	CASSLGVELPGYEQYF	TGCGCCAGCAGCTTAGGGGTCGAATTGCCCGGCTACGAGCAGTACTTC
16	NA	TRBV20-1	TRBJ1-5	few	CSARGVVEGFKQPQHF	TGCAGTGCTAGAGGTGTTGTCGAGGGGTTCAAGCAGCCCCAGCATTTT
14	NA	TRBV5-1	TRBJ1-1	NA	CASSASRGLGEAFF	TGCGCCAGCAGCGCCTCCCGGGGGCTGGGTGAAGCTTTCTTT
16	TRBD2	TRBV5-1	TRBJ2-1	NA	CASSLEAGVIGNEQFF	TGCGCCAGCAGCTTGGAAGCGGGAGTAATTGGCAATGAGCAGTTCTTC
13	NA	TRBV10-3	TRBJ1-5	NA	CAITAGVNQPQHF	TGTGCCATCACGGCAGGGGTCAATCAGCCCCAGCATTTT
14	TRBD2	TRBV29-1	TRBJ2-3	NA	CSTYGGRGTDTQYF	TGCAGCACCTACGGCGGGAGGGGTACAGATACGCAGTATTTT
13	TRBD1	TRBV20-1	TRBJ2-3	NA	CSGTGVGTDTQYF	TGCAGTGGGACAGGGGTGGGCACAGATACGCAGTATTTT
13	NA	TRBV6-5	TRBJ1-2	few	CASRIDRRNGYTF	TGTGCCAGCAGGATAGACAGGAGGAATGGCTACACCTTC